A single sample gave rise to the 11 T cell receptor beta chains below, sequenced in a study of blood T cell repertoires in COVID-19. This table comes from immunoSEQ multiplex PCR, and its TCRdb copy is limited to in-frame clones, with some not included. The sample has 250,000 to 300,000 clones; 86% are singletons. What was sequenced was peripheral blood. The source of these receptors is a woman between 65 and 79 years old with COVID-19, enrolled during active disease.

The chain joins TRBV27 to TRBJ2-7; 10 bases agree with TRBD1. From germline, CDR1 is MNHEY and CDR2 SMNVEV (reference sequence). Trimming removed 8 bases from V and 5 bases from J; junction bases left unmatched: 6. The CDR3 covers 13 residues. The CDR3 nucleotides are TGTGCCAGCTGGGGACAGGGGCCCAACGAGCAGTACTTC. Its protein product is CASWGQGPNEQYF.

The CDR3 protein is CASSTRTGMNTEAFF. The CDR3 region has the DNA TGTGCCAGCAGCACAAGGACAGGGATGAACACTGAAGCTTTCTTT. The gene calls are TRBV13 and TRBJ1-1, with 8 bases fitting TRBD1. The germline CDR1 and CDR2 sequences are PRHDT and FYEKMQ (reference sequence). The CDR3 is 15 amino acids. The V segment lost 5 bases and the J segment 0 bases; nucleotides outside the gene matches: 5.

The chain recombines TRBV27 with TRBJ1-2, with D possibly TRBD1 on 6 matching bases. Trimming took 5 bases from V and 2 from J, leaving 12 bases between them. This CDR3 has 14 amino acids. Germline CDR1 is MNHEY and CDR2 is SMNVEV (reference sequence). CDR3 coding DNA: TGTGCCAGCAGTAGACCGGGACAAAACTATGGCTACACCTTC. It encodes CASSRPGQNYGYTF.

The CDR3 bases are TGTGCCAGCAGCTTAGGGGGAGATGAGCAGTTCTTC. Protein product: CASSLGGDEQFF. This chain connects TRBV7-2 to TRBJ2-1, with a possible D match to TRBD2 (5 bases). CDR1 and CDR2 (germline): SGHTA, FQGNSA. The CDR3 is 12 residues long. With 1 base removed from V and 8 bases from J, the gap between germline ends came to 6 bases. Variable domain in full (rest from reference TRBV7-2 and TRBJ2-1): GAGVSQSPSNKVTEKGKDVELRCDPISGHTALYWYRQSLGQGLEFLIYFQGNSAPDKSGLPSDRFSAERTGGSVSTLTIQRTQQEDSAVYLCASSLGGDEQFFGPGTRLTVL.

The CDR3 region is CASSSGLATTDTQYF. The CDR3 bases are TGTGCCAGCAGCTCGGGACTAGCGACCACAGATACGCAGTATTTT. The gene calls are TRBV7-2 and TRBJ2-3; 10 nucleotides align to TRBD2. J gave up 2 bases and V 4 bases, and 3 bases lay outside the gene matches. Looked up from germline, CDR1 is SGHTA and CDR2 is FQGNSA. The CDR3 loop spans 15 amino acids.

The gene calls are TRBV5-1 and TRBJ1-1; 8 nucleotides match TRBD1. With V trimmed by 4 bases and J by 1 base, 15 bases remained unmatched. The CDR3 runs to 18 residues. Germline-derived CDR1 and CDR2 are SGHRS and YFSETQ. CDR3 DNA: TGCGCCAGCAGCCGAACCCATTCAGGGGGCTCGGCGAACACTGAAGCTTTCTTT. This codes for CASSRTHSGGSANTEAFF.

In its sample, this clone was seen once. This chain uses TRBV14 with TRBJ2-5, with TRBD1 matching over 7 bases. There are 12 residues in the CDR3. V dropped 4 bases and J dropped 5; count of bases not matched to a gene: 1. Germline CDR1 reads SGHDN; CDR2 reads FVKESK. The CDR3 nucleotides are TGTGCCAGCAGCCGAGGGGGCGAGACCCAGTACTTC. This translates into CASSRGGETQYF. The entire variable domain, with the rest obtained from reference TRBV14 and TRBJ2-5, is as follows: EAGVTQFPSHSVIEKGQTVTLRCDPISGHDNLYWYRRVMGKEIKFLLHFVKESKQDESGMPNNRFLAERTGGTYSTLKVQPAELEDSGVYFCASSRGGETQYFGPGTRLLVL.

The chain joins TRBV7-2 to TRBJ2-5, with D perhaps TRBD2 (6 bases). V was cut by 5 bases and J by 5 bases, with 12 bases left in between. The germline gives CDR1 SGHTA, CDR2 FQGNSA. This CDR3 has 13 residues. The CDR3 protein is CASSQVRGETQYF. Here the CDR3 DNA reads TGTGCCAGCAGCCAAGTCCGGGGGGAGACCCAGTACTTC.

This chain joins TRBV2 and TRBJ2-5, with D perhaps matching TRBD2 (7 bases). The CDR3 spans 15 residues. Germline CDR1 and CDR2: SNHLY and FYNNEI. V shed 1 base and J shed 5 bases, with 14 bases lying between them. The CDR3 DNA reads TGTGCCAGCAGTGAAGGCTCGGGGGGCCTGGAGACCCAGTACTTC. It specifies CASSEGSGGLETQYF. Variable domain in full (rest from reference TRBV2 and TRBJ2-5): EPEVTQTPSHQVTQMGQEVILRCVPISNHLYFYWYRQILGQKVEFLVSFYNNEISEKSEIFDDQFSVERPDGSNFTLKIRSTKLEDSAMYFCASSEGSGGLETQYFGPGTRLLVL.

The V gene is TRBV30, the J gene TRBJ1-6; 8 positions agree with TRBD1. The CDR3 is made up of 14 amino acids. J gave up 9 bases and V 1 base, and 5 bases lay outside the gene matches. Germline V lookup: CDR1 GTSNPN, CDR2 SVGIG (reference sequence). CDR3 DNA: TGTGCCTGGAGTGACGGACAGGGCCCTTCACCCCTCCACTTT. Residues: CAWSDGQGPSPLHF.

CDR3 protein: CASGFGVITEAFF. Here the CDR3 DNA reads TGTGCCAGCGGGTTCGGGGTTATCACTGAAGCTTTCTTT. This chain uses TRBV27 with TRBJ1-1; D is unresolved. V was cut by 8 bases and J by 4 bases, with 14 bases left in between. The CDR3 spans 13 residues. Germline V lookup: CDR1 MNHEY, CDR2 SMNVEV (reference sequence).